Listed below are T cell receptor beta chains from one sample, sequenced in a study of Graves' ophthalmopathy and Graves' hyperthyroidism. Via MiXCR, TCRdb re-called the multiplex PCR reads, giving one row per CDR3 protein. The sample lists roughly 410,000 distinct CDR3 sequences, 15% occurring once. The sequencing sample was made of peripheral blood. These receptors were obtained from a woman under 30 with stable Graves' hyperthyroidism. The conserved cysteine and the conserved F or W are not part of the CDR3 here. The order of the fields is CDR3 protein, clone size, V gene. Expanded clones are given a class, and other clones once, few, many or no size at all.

ASSQGLATQY | . | TRBV14
ASSYSNLRSSGANVLT | many | TRBV6-2/TRBV6-3
ASTGVSGGVYGYT | many | TRBV6-1
ASSIWGAAF | many | TRBV19
ASRQGRGTGELF | many | TRBV2
SAREGQPNTEAF | many | TRBV20-1
ASSSPSEEQY | many | TRBV12-3/TRBV12-4
ASNAQWENTEAF | many | TRBV6-2/TRBV6-3
ASSDRAGELF | many | TRBV6-1
ASSAEGTGNQPQH | few | TRBV6-1
ASSVGGTGGSYEQY | . | TRBV9
ASSSLLLGNTEAF | many | TRBV11-3
ASSPTGTSGGDIIKY | . | TRBV11-2
ASSFHRVPPEAF | few | TRBV6-4
ASSERTGGNQPQH | many | TRBV7-2
ASGLTSITYT | many | TRBV12-5
AISADRDVKYGYT | many | TRBV10-3
ASLSGSYGYT | many | TRBV19
ASSYYPQETQY | . | TRBV6-5
ASSLNRGETQY | many | TRBV11-1
ASSRRRAEGEQY | . | TRBV7-2
ASIGRENTGELF | many | TRBV6-5
ASSIGAGTEAF | . | TRBV9
ASSSTTGGENYGYT | many | TRBV5-1
ASSLTSAYEQY | many | TRBV5-1
ASSLAEDPQH | many | TRBV7-2
SARDPEGQPQH | . | TRBV20-1
ASSQGTSGGEETQY | many | TRBV9
AIQRGQGATYEQY | . | TRBV10-3
ASAGGRSYEQY | many | TRBV12-5
SASPDRAQEIQY | many | TRBV20-1
SVAGRDTEAF | many | TRBV29-1
ASSSGRYEQH | many | TRBV7-9
ASSVTFRGRGMNTEAF | many | TRBV5-1
ASSHRVSEDGYT | many | TRBV27
ASSIQGDTEAF | many | TRBV19
ASELFGQGNTEAF | many | TRBV10-2
ASSTRSENTEAF | many | TRBV5-1
ASSSGLGKTWNTEAF | few | TRBV11-1
ASSFVQFYQPQH | . | TRBV28
ASSVIRYEQY | many | TRBV12-3/TRBV12-4
ATSRDPGRGGSEQY | many | TRBV15